The 26 T cell receptor beta chains listed next were all sequenced from one sample in a study of cytomegalovirus exposure and HLA in healthy donors. Primers included in the PCR were 60 Vbeta and 13 Jbeta primers. Some clones are missing from TCRdb's copy, which holds only in-frame ones; the method was immunoSEQ multiplex PCR. Of under 200,000 clones in the sample, 65% to 70% were seen once. Input material: PBMCs. Receptor source: a young woman in good health and CMV-seropositive.

The chain uses TRBV6-5 and TRBJ2-7; TRBD1 might be the D (5 bases). This CDR3 spans 15 amino acids. Between the trimmed V and J ends, which lost 2 bases and 7 bases, there was a span of 18 bases. The germline V gene encodes CDR1 MNHEY and CDR2 SVGAGI. The CDR3 DNA reads TGTGCCAGCAGTTACAAGGCAGGGCCCCCTCTGGAGCAGTACTTC. This sequence encodes CASSYKAGPPLEQYF.

This chain joins TRBV7-9 and TRBJ2-1; D may be TRBD2 (5 bases). This CDR3 has 15 residues. Germline assignment: CDR1 SEHNR and CDR2 FQNEAQ (reference sequence). Trimming removed 1 base from V and 5 bases from J, with 12 bases in between. The DNA for the CDR3 is TGTGCCAGCAGCTTAGGTGGGAGAAACAACAATGAGCAGTTCTTC. Translating gives CASSLGGRNNNEQFF.

V is TRBV5-6 and J is TRBJ2-5; D is unclear. The J call is in doubt because the DNA end fits TRBJ2-7 better. This CDR3 comprises 15 residues. Germline V gene sequence: CDR1 SGHDT, CDR2 YYEEEE. CDR3 protein: CASSLAPAGPYEQYF. The DNA for the CDR3 is TGTGCCAGCAGCTTGGCCCCGGCAGGTCCCTACGAGCAGTACTTC.

This sequence joins TRBV28 and TRBJ2-7; no definite D call. The V gene lost 2 bases and the J gene lost 3 bases, with 14 bases spanning the gap. In germline, CDR1 is MDHEN, CDR2 SYDVKM. CDR3 size: 15 residues. The CDR3: CASSLTWPVVYEQYF. The CDR3, as DNA: TGTGCCAGCAGTTTAACATGGCCTGTTGTCTACGAGCAGTACTTC.

V is TRBV2 and J is TRBJ2-7; TRBD2 agrees at 9 bases. This CDR3 has 14 residues. Unmatched junction bases numbered 3, after V lost 1 base and J lost 5 bases. CDR1 and CDR2 from the germline V gene are SNHLY and FYNNEI. CDR3 residues: CASSEGGRANEQYF. The CDR3, as DNA: TGTGCCAGCAGTGAAGGCGGGAGGGCCAACGAGCAGTACTTC.

The chain uses TRBV7-6 and TRBJ2-2, with TRBD1 as a possible D gene (6 bases). V lost 5 bases, J lost 2 bases, and 12 bases lay in between. The CDR3 sequence is 15 residues long. Germline V CDR1 and CDR2: SGHVS, FNYEAQ. CDR3 DNA: TGTGCCAGCAGCCGAGGGACATATAACACCGGGGAGCTGTTTTTT. Encoded protein: CASSRGTYNTGELFF.

The chain recombines TRBV2 with TRBJ2-2; D is undetermined. Germline-derived CDR1 and CDR2 are SNHLY and FYNNEI. V was trimmed by 7 bases and J by 6 bases, leaving 12 bases between them. There are 13 residues in the CDR3. The CDR3 sequence is CASTLPHPGELFF. The CDR3 DNA follows: TGTGCCAGCACCTTGCCACATCCCGGGGAGCTGTTTTTT.

As DNA, the CDR3 is TGTGCCTGGACCAGGGCTAGTGGTAGGGACGAGCAGTACTTC. It specifies CAWTRASGRDEQYF. This chain uses TRBV30 with TRBJ2-7; D possibly corresponds to TRBD1 (5 bases). The V gene lost 4 bases and the J gene lost 5 bases, with 18 bases spanning the gap. CDR1 is GTSNPN, CDR2 SVGIG, per germline (reference sequence). CDR3 length: 14 residues.

The count of this clone is one. The chain has TRBV28 and TRBJ1-3, with 7 bases identical to TRBD1. Unmatched junction bases numbered 5, after V lost 2 bases and J lost 7 bases. This CDR3 region has 14 residues. Per the germline V gene, CDR1 is MDHEN and CDR2 is SYDVKM. The chain's CDR3 is CASSLMAGGNTIYF. The CDR3 DNA sequence: TGTGCCAGCAGTTTAATGGCAGGGGGTAACACCATATATTTT.

The rearrangement links TRBV5-4 to TRBJ2-1, with 12 bases matching TRBD2. CDR1 and CDR2 (germline): SGHNT, YYREEE (reference sequence). The V segment lost 4 bases and the J segment 3 bases; nucleotides outside the gene matches: 8. The length of the CDR3 is 17 residues. The CDR3 sequence: CASSASSGGAGYNEQFF. Here the CDR3 DNA reads TGTGCCAGCAGCGCATCTAGCGGGGGGGCAGGCTACAATGAGCAGTTCTTC. Complete variable domain (other parts from reference TRBV5-4 and TRBJ2-1): ETGVTQSPTHLIKTRGQQVTLRCSSQSGHNTVSWYQQALGQGPQFIFQYYREEENGRGNFPPRFSGLQFPNYSSELNVNALELDDSALYLCASSASSGGAGYNEQFFGPGTRLTVL.

This clone was recorded a few times. The chain is built from TRBV5-1 and TRBJ1-2; no definite D call. With 0 bases removed from V and 7 bases from J, the gap between germline ends came to 10 bases. CDR3 length equals 13 residues. Germline lookup yields CDR1 SGHRS and CDR2 YFSETQ. The CDR3 is CASSLGEGGGYTF. The CDR3 coding sequence is TGCGCCAGCAGCTTGGGGGAGGGAGGTGGCTACACCTTC.

This clone was seen a handful of times. The V gene is TRBV19, the J gene TRBJ1-1, with 7 positions matching TRBD1. CDR1 LNHDA and CDR2 SQIVND come from the germline V gene (reference sequence). V lost 3 bases and J lost 4; bases outside the gene matches: 8. The CDR3 is made up of 15 amino acids. The chain's CDR3 is CASSIYEGAGTEAFF. The CDR3 region has the DNA TGTGCCAGTAGTATTTATGAGGGGGCCGGCACTGAAGCTTTCTTT.

This clone was picked up a small number of times. The sample has other DNA sequences that encode this CDR3 too. CDR3 nucleotides: TGTGCCAGCAGCCGACAGGACGATGAGCAGTTCTTC. Protein product: CASSRQDDEQFF. The chain recombines TRBV7-6 with TRBJ2-1; tentative D call: TRBD1 (6 bases). Germline V CDR1 and CDR2: SGHVS, FNYEAQ. This CDR3 is built from 12 residues. Trimming took 5 bases from V and 8 from J, leaving 10 bases between them. Based on the CDR3 plus reference TRBV7-6 and TRBJ2-1, the full variable domain is GAGVSQSPRYKVTKRGQDVALRCDPISGHVSLYWYRQALGQGPEFLTYFNYEAQQDKSGLPNDRFSAERPEGSISTLTIQRTEQRDSAMYRCASSRQDDEQFFGPGTRLTVL.

V and J are TRBV6-5 and TRBJ2-7, with TRBD2 matching over 7 bases. Unmatched junction bases numbered 5, after V lost 6 bases and J lost 0 bases. The CDR3 extends over 14 amino acids. Germline V gene sequence: CDR1 MNHEY, CDR2 SVGAGI. CDR3 coding DNA: TGTGCCAGCAGGCCGGGACTAAGCTCCTACGAGCAGTACTTC. Protein product: CASRPGLSSYEQYF.

The chain recombines TRBV5-6 with TRBJ2-5; D remains unclear. V was shortened by 5 bases and J by 3 bases, with 11 bases between the two germline ends. The CDR3 has 13 amino acids. Per germline, CDR1 SGHDT and CDR2 YYEEEE. The CDR3 DNA sequence: TGTGCCAGCAGTTATCTAAATAAAGAGACCCAGTACTTC. The encoded protein is CASSYLNKETQYF.

CDR3 DNA: TGTGCCACCAGCAGAGGTACTATTCTACAGGGGACAGCTGAAGCTTTCTTT. Protein: CATSRGTILQGTAEAFF. This chain connects TRBV15 to TRBJ1-1, with 7 bases identical to TRBD1. This CDR3 spans 17 amino acids. V dropped 1 base and J dropped 6; count of bases not matched to a gene: 14. Germline values: CDR1 LNHNV, CDR2 YYDKDF (reference sequence).

This sequence joins TRBV7-2 and TRBJ2-3; 11 bases fit TRBD2. CDR1 SGHTA and CDR2 FQGNSA come from the germline V gene. The CDR3 runs 17 residues. Unmatched junction bases numbered 4, after V lost 1 base and J lost 1 base. The CDR3 here is CASSLVGTSGGTDTQYF. Written as DNA, the CDR3 is TGTGCCAGCAGCTTAGTGGGGACTAGCGGAGGCACAGATACGCAGTATTTT.

The chain has TRBV9 and TRBJ2-7; TRBD2 agrees at 13 bases. Germline V lookup: CDR1 SGDLS, CDR2 YYNGEE. The length of the CDR3 is 15 residues. With 4 bases clipped from V and 7 bases from J, the junction kept 8 bases outside the gene matches. CDR3 DNA: TGTGCCAGCAGCTCTACTAGCGGGAGGGTAGGGGAGCAGTACTTC. Translated: CASSSTSGRVGEQYF.

The V and J genes are TRBV4-1 and TRBJ2-3; TRBD1 aligns across 7 bases. Germline CDR1 and CDR2: MGHRA and YSYEKL. The CDR3 consists of 15 residues. V lost 4 bases and J lost 2; bases outside the gene matches: 6. The CDR3 is CASSRRGYSTDTQYF. For the CDR3, the DNA is TGCGCCAGCAGCCGCAGGGGGTACTCCACAGATACGCAGTATTTT.

The chain employs TRBV4-2 and TRBJ1-1; 7 bases are a match to TRBD1. CDR3 length equals 14 residues. The V gene's germline CDR1 is LGHNA and CDR2 YNFKEQ. Trimming cost V 4 bases and J 2 bases; bases outside gene matches: 4. The CDR3 region is CASSPWDSNTEAFF. CDR3 DNA: TGTGCCAGCAGCCCCTGGGACAGCAACACTGAAGCTTTCTTT.

The chain recombines TRBV5-6 with TRBJ2-7, with unresolved D. The CDR3 is 11 residues long. The V gene lost 7 bases and the J gene lost 0 bases, with 5 bases spanning the gap. Germline loops: CDR1 SGHDT, CDR2 YYEEEE. The CDR3 protein is CASGRSYEQYF. CDR3 nucleotides: TGTGCCAGCGGCCGCTCCTACGAGCAGTACTTC. Full variable domain (remainder filled in from reference TRBV5-6 and TRBJ2-7): DAGVTQSPTHLIKTRGQQVTLRCSPKSGHDTVSWYQQALGQGPQFIFQYYEEEERQRGNFPDRFSGHQFPNYSSELNVNALLLGDSALYLCASGRSYEQYFGPGTRLTVT.

There are a few counts of this clone. CDR3 in amino acids: CASSGGNYDEQYF. For the CDR3, the DNA is TGCGCCAGCAGCGGGGGGAACTACGACGAGCAGTACTTC. The chain is built from TRBV5-1 and TRBJ2-7; weak D call: TRBD2 (6 bases). This CDR3 has 13 amino acids. Germline V gene sequence: CDR1 SGHRS, CDR2 YFSETQ. The ends were cut back, 4 bases at V and 5 bases at J, with 13 bases in the middle.

This clone has more than one count but fewer than ten. This sequence joins TRBV27 and TRBJ1-2; no clear D. Germline CDR1 reads MNHEY; CDR2 reads SMNVEV (reference sequence). Between the trimmed V and J ends, which lost 4 bases and 2 bases, there was a span of 17 bases. CDR3 length: 16 amino acids. CDR3 nucleotides: TGTGCCAGCAGTTCGGGGTCAGAGGGAACCAACTATGGCTACACCTTC. Its translation: CASSSGSEGTNYGYTF.

This rearrangement joins TRBV29-1 to TRBJ1-2; D is unclear. Germline V CDR1 and CDR2: SQVTM, ANQGSEA. The CDR3 is 12 amino acids. CDR3 nucleotide sequence: TGCACCGCGAGGGCGGGCAACTATGGCTACACCTTC. This sequence encodes CTARAGNYGYTF.

The chain combines TRBV6-5 with TRBJ2-1; the D is unclear. Germline V lookup: CDR1 MNHEY, CDR2 SVGAGI. Trimming left V 4 bases short and J 8 bases short, with 12 bases between. The CDR3 has 13 amino acids. The CDR3: CASSFQVPDEQFF. CDR3 coding DNA: TGTGCCAGCAGTTTTCAGGTCCCCGATGAGCAGTTCTTC.

The chain recombines TRBV6-5 with TRBJ2-7, with a possible D match to TRBD2 (5 bases). The CDR3 length is 15 residues. V was pared by 4 bases and J by 4 bases, with 17 bases between. Germline assignment: CDR1 MNHEY and CDR2 SVGAGI. The CDR3 reads CASSSPEAGEYEQYF. The CDR3 region has the DNA TGTGCCAGCAGTTCTCCCGAGGCCGGGGAGTACGAGCAGTACTTC.